These T cell receptor beta chains were read from a single sample in a study of beta chain features in type 1 diabetes. Profiling relied on immunoSEQ multiplex PCR, and the TCRdb table lists in-frame clones only, not all of them. This sample has 600,000 to 750,000 clones, with over 10% found just once. The sample taken for sequencing was naive CD4+ T cells from blood. All receptors come from a man aged 30 to 45 with type 1 diabetes. Both conserved end residues are part of each CDR3. The D gene is left open where the match is weak. Size tells how often a clone was seen (once, few, many) or the class of an expanded clone, and some rows leave it out.

TRBV7-3	TRBJ2-3	.	TRBD2	CASSSQGLAATDTQYF	TGTGCCAGCAGCTCCCAGGGACTAGCGGCCACAGATACGCAGTATTTT
TRBV7-2	TRBJ2-2	few	.	CASSPGLVGELFF	TGTGCCAGCAGCCCAGGGCTAGTCGGGGAGCTGTTTTTT
TRBV30	TRBJ2-7	.	TRBD1	CAWSVGTGLYEQYF	TGTGCCTGGAGTGTAGGGACAGGACTGTACGAGCAGTACTTC
TRBV7-9	TRBJ2-7	.	.	CASSLPLPGTPGLYEQYF	TGTGCCAGCAGCTTACCTCTTCCGGGGACCCCGGGGTTGTACGAGCAGTACTTC
TRBV6-6	TRBJ2-1	few	.	CASKGNEQFF	TGTGCCAGCAAAGGCAATGAGCAGTTCTTC
TRBV7-9	TRBJ1-5	few	TRBD1	CASSAWAGGSNQPQHF	TGTGCCAGCAGCGCCTGGGCAGGGGGCAGCAATCAGCCCCAGCATTTT
TRBV30	TRBJ2-1	few	.	CAWTIANEQFF	TGTGCCTGGACCATAGCCAATGAGCAGTTCTTC
TRBV9	TRBJ2-7	.	.	CASSVGLIGERVTYEQYF	TGTGCCAGCAGCGTAGGTTTAATTGGGGAAAGAGTCACCTACGAGCAGTACTTC
TRBV30	TRBJ1-6	.	.	CAWSAWDSPLHF	TGTGCCTGGAGCGCTTGGGATTCACCCCTCCACTTT
TRBV5-6	TRBJ1-3	few	.	CASSQGNTIYF	TGTGCCAGCAGCCAGGGAAACACCATATATTTT
TRBV19	TRBJ2-1	few	.	CASAPWQHPSKYNEQFF	TGTGCCAGTGCCCCCTGGCAGCACCCTTCCAAATACAATGAGCAGTTCTTC
TRBV5-4	TRBJ2-7	few	.	CASSLMGGISSYEQYF	TGTGCCAGCAGCTTAATGGGGGGAATTAGCTCCTACGAGCAGTACTTC
TRBV10-2	TRBJ1-6	few	.	CASSESTVGRGNSPLHF	TGCGCCAGCAGTGAGTCCACGGTTGGGCGAGGGAATTCACCCCTCCACTTT
TRBV7-9	TRBJ2-2	.	.	CASSLPVAGELFF	TGTGCCAGCAGCCTTCCCGTGGCCGGGGAGCTGTTTTTT
TRBV28	TRBJ2-7	few	TRBD2	CASTQLAGRTYEQYF	TGTGCCAGCACCCAACTAGCGGGGCGGACCTACGAGCAGTACTTC
TRBV10-3	TRBJ2-3	.	.	CATLPGYTDTQYF	TGTGCCACCTTGCCCGGATACACAGATACGCAGTATTTT
TRBV7-9	TRBJ2-5	.	TRBD2	CASSPNGLAGDETQYF	TGTGCCAGCAGCCCAAACGGACTAGCGGGGGACGAGACCCAGTACTTC
TRBV2	TRBJ1-3	.	TRBD1	CASQGGNRWGNTIYF	TGTGCCAGCCAGGGGGGCAACAGGTGGGGAAACACCATATATTTT
TRBV7-2	TRBJ2-7	.	.	CASSLEGTPYEQYF	TGTGCCAGCAGCTTAGAGGGGACCCCTTACGAGCAGTACTTC